The 24 T cell receptor beta chains listed next were all sequenced from one sample in a study of T-cell reconstitution after alpha-beta-depleted transplantation in children. It was with unique molecular identifiers that the TCRbeta library was prepared. Using its own MiXCR run on the PCR reads, TCRdb lists one record per CDR3 protein. The sample lists around 400,000 distinct CDR3 sequences; about a tenth were seen once. Sample: PBMCs from the stem cell graft donor, taken from the stem cell graft. The source of these receptors is a human donor who donated a stem cell graft to a child with acute myeloid leukemia.

CDR3 coding DNA: TGCGCCAGCAGCTTGGCAAACAACCGAGGCGGGGGGGCTTTCTACGAGCAGTACGTC. Protein product: CASSLANNRGGGAFYEQYV. The V call is TRBV5-1, the J call TRBJ2-7, with 9 bases lining up with TRBD2. There are 19 residues in the CDR3. From germline, CDR1 is SGHRS and CDR2 YFSETQ. J lost 3 bases, V lost 0 bases, and 16 bases had no gene match.

This clonotype has just a few counts. The V gene is TRBV29-1, the J gene TRBJ1-1; D ambiguous. Looked up from germline, CDR1 is SQVTM and CDR2 is ANQGSEA. CDR3 length: 14 residues. Trimming removed 6 bases from V and 4 bases from J, with 18 bases in between. CDR3 nucleotides: TGCAGCGTGTCCTTCAGGTTGGTGGTCACTGAAGCTTTCTTT. This gives the protein CSVSFRLVVTEAFF.

The gene calls are TRBV6-1 and TRBJ2-5; D is possibly TRBD1 (8 bases). The CDR3 sequence is 13 residues long. Trimming shortened V by 10 bases and J by 5 bases, and 17 bases separated the two germline ends. Germline V lookup: CDR1 MNHNS, CDR2 SASEGT. The chain's CDR3 is CAIPGQGGETQYF. The CDR3 nucleotides are TGTGCCATCCCCGGACAGGGAGGGGAGACCCAGTACTTC.

This sequence joins TRBV29-1 and TRBJ2-3; D might be TRBD2 (6 bases). The germline V gene encodes CDR1 SQVTM and CDR2 ANQGSEA. The germline V and J ends were trimmed by 4 bases and 5 bases, with 13 bases remaining between them. The CDR3 is 13 amino acids. The CDR3 DNA sequence: TGCAGCGTTGGGAGGGCTGAGGTAGATACGCAGTATTTT. Encoded protein: CSVGRAEVDTQYF.

This clonotype turned up a few times. The rearrangement joins TRBV27 to TRBJ2-7; either TRBD1 or TRBD2 may supply D (5 bases each). The V gene lost 3 bases and the J gene lost 7 bases, with 16 bases spanning the gap. The CDR3 runs 14 residues. Germline V gene lookup returns CDR1 MNHEY and CDR2 SMNVEV (reference sequence). The CDR3 reads CASSLGPAVGEQYV. CDR3 in DNA: TGTGCCAGCAGTTTGGGACCCGCAGTCGGAGAGCAGTACGTC.

This clonotype was counted between two and nine times. The rearrangement uses TRBV6-1 and TRBJ1-2; unclear D gene. The ends were cut back, 6 bases at V and 5 bases at J, with 16 bases in the middle. This CDR3 has 14 amino acids. The germline V gene has CDR1 MNHNS and CDR2 SASEGT. DNA of the CDR3: TGTGCCAGCAGCCTAGGTCGAGGCGGGTATGGCTACACCTTC. Translating it yields CASSLGRGGYGYTF.

The chain joins TRBV12-3 or TRBV12-4 to TRBJ2-1, with TRBD2 matching 16 bases. With 3 bases clipped from V and 10 bases from J, the junction kept 15 bases outside the gene matches. The CDR3 runs to 19 residues. The CDR3 sequence is CASSFFAGTSGGAGGEQFF. CDR3 DNA: TGTGCCAGCAGTTTTTTCGCCGGGACTAGCGGGGGGGCAGGGGGGGAGCAGTTCTTC.

This clonotype was counted a few times. This rearrangement joins TRBV12-3 or TRBV12-4 to TRBJ1-1; TRBD1 matches at 8 bases. V lost 6 bases, J lost 5 bases, and 8 bases stayed unmatched. The CDR3 consists of 14 residues. The CDR3 DNA is TGTGCCAGCAGCAGGACAGGGCTTCGGACTGAAGCTTTCTTT. It encodes CASSRTGLRTEAFF.

The rearrangement links TRBV20-1 to TRBJ1-4; no reliable D call. The CDR3 contains 13 residues. V was pared by 3 bases and J by 0 bases, with 5 bases between. The V gene's germline CDR1 is DFQATT and CDR2 SNEGSKA (reference sequence). CDR3 nucleotides: TGCAGTGCTAGCAGAACAACTAATGAAAAACTGTTTTTT. This translates into CSASRTTNEKLFF.

The chain is built from TRBV18 and TRBJ1-4, with a tentative D call TRBD1 (6 bases). Germline CDR1 is KGHSH and CDR2 is LQKENI. The CDR3 has 16 amino acids. The V end lost 3 bases, the J end lost 0 bases, and 11 bases lay between the germline ends. The CDR3 DNA reads as TGTGCCAGCTCACCGACAGGCTCAGCAACTAATGAAAAACTGTTTTTT. This encodes CASSPTGSATNEKLFF.

The rearrangement links TRBV10-3 to TRBJ2-1; 8 nucleotides line up with TRBD2. Germline V gene data show CDR1 as ENHRY and CDR2 as SYGVKD. The length of the CDR3 is 15 residues. J was trimmed by 0 bases and V by 7 bases; bases with no gene match: 5. The CDR3 coding sequence is TGTGCCATCACGGGGGGGCCAGACTCCTACAATGAGCAGTTCTTC. Translated, it gives CAITGGPDSYNEQFF.

V gene TRBV12-3 or TRBV12-4 combines with J gene TRBJ2-2; D possibly uses TRBD1 or TRBD2 (6 bases each). This CDR3 is 17 amino acids long. The V end was cut by 2 bases, the J end by 3 bases, with 16 bases between. This chain's CDR3 is CASSLILGGRYTGELFF. CDR3 bases: TGTGCCAGCAGTTTAATATTGGGGGGCCGGTACACCGGGGAGCTGTTTTTT.

Concerning this clonotype: One end of the junction fails to match germline, which may point to a read error. The rearrangement links TRBV24-1 to TRBJ1-1; D might be TRBD1 (5 bases). CDR3 length equals 15 residues. Germline assignment: CDR1 KGHDR and CDR2 SFDVKD. CDR3 in amino acids: CATSDIEPPTEKAFF. The CDR3, as DNA: TGTGCCACTAGTGATATCGAACCACCGACAGAAAAAGCTTTCTTT.

This clonotype has just a few counts. The V and J genes are TRBV15 and TRBJ1-2; perhaps TRBD1 as D (5 bases). V was shortened by 6 bases and J by 0 bases, with 11 bases between the two germline ends. CDR1 LNHNV and CDR2 YYDKDF come from the germline V gene (reference sequence). The CDR3 sequence is 14 residues long. The CDR3 nucleotides are TGTGCCACCAGGGCGGGGGGAGCTAACTATGGCTACACCTTC. Translation gives CATRAGGANYGYTF.

This clonotype was seen a few times. This rearrangement joins TRBV3-1 to TRBJ2-3; TRBD2 agrees at 11 bases. The CDR3 consists of 16 residues. Germline-derived CDR1 and CDR2 are LGHDT and YNNKEL (reference sequence). Losses at the gene ends were 3 bases for V and 0 bases for J; bases not matched to a gene: 2. For the CDR3, the DNA is TGTGCCAGCAGCCACCCTAGCGGGGGGAGCACAGATACGCAGTATTTT. Translated: CASSHPSGGSTDTQYF.

The sample holds many counts of this clonotype. V gene TRBV25-1 combines with J gene TRBJ2-1; 7 bases are a match to TRBD2. The CDR3 totals 13 residues. With 7 bases clipped from V and 5 bases from J, the junction kept 5 bases outside the gene matches. The germline V gene has CDR1 MGHDK and CDR2 SYGVNS. DNA of the CDR3: TGTGCCAGCACGGGACTACTTGACAATGAGCAGTTCTTC. It translates to CASTGLLDNEQFF.

There are a few counts of this clonotype. The gene calls are TRBV20-1 and TRBJ1-2; possibly TRBD1 for D (5 bases). The CDR3 loop spans 11 amino acids. The V end lost 0 bases, the J end lost 12 bases, and 11 bases lay between the germline ends. Germline V CDR1 and CDR2: DFQATT, SNEGSKA (reference sequence). The CDR3 nucleotides read TGCAGTGCTAGAGAGTGGGGGAAGGACACCTTC. Its translation is CSAREWGKDTF.

The rearrangement links TRBV20-1 to TRBJ2-2, with 9 bases identical to TRBD1. The CDR3 sequence is 15 residues long. Trimming cost V 0 bases and J 6 bases; bases outside gene matches: 5. CDR1 DFQATT and CDR2 SNEGSKA come from the germline V gene (reference sequence). CDR3 nucleotide sequence: TGCAGTGCTAGAGATGGAACAGGGGGCCCCGGGGAGCTGTTTTTT. Its translation is CSARDGTGGPGELFF.

This clonotype was observed a handful of times. The rearrangement uses TRBV6-2 or TRBV6-3 and TRBJ2-3; 9 nucleotides align to TRBD2. Trimming cost V 5 bases and J 9 bases; bases outside gene matches: 18. Germline CDR1 and CDR2: MNHEY and SVGEGT. The CDR3 length is 17 residues. The CDR3 is CASSTRPRLAEPRTQYF. The CDR3 DNA reads TGTGCCAGCAGTACACGCCCGCGACTAGCGGAGCCCCGAACGCAGTATTTT.

The chain links TRBV19 to TRBJ1-6, with unresolved D. The CDR3 covers 14 residues. Germline-derived CDR1 and CDR2 are LNHDA and SQIVND (reference sequence). V lost 9 bases and J lost 9, with 18 bases in between. The CDR3 sequence is CASQPTEGFSPLHF. The DNA for the CDR3 is TGTGCCAGCCAACCGACCGAAGGTTTTTCACCCCTCCACTTT.

V gene TRBV28 combines with J gene TRBJ2-5; 9 bases are a match to TRBD1. The CDR3 contains 14 residues. The V segment lost 6 bases and the J segment 3 bases; nucleotides outside the gene matches: 5. Germline V gene data show CDR1 as MDHEN and CDR2 as SYDVKM. CDR3 in amino acids: CASSGWTGEETQYF. The CDR3 bases are TGTGCCAGCAGCGGCTGGACAGGGGAAGAGACCCAGTACTTC.

The chain carries TRBV5-5 and TRBJ2-5, with 9 bases that match TRBD1. The CDR3 is 15 amino acids. Losses at the gene ends were 6 bases for V and 7 bases for J; bases not matched to a gene: 13. From germline, CDR1 is SGHKS and CDR2 YYEKEE (reference sequence). CDR3 nucleotide sequence: TGTGCCAGCACCCCCTCGGACAGGGGAGTATTGACCCAGTACTTC. Its translation is CASTPSDRGVLTQYF.

This chain links TRBV11-3 with TRBJ2-1; TRBD1 or TRBD2 may be the D gene (6 bases each). The CDR3 has 14 amino acids. Germline CDR1 and CDR2: SGHNT and YENEEA. With 5 bases removed from V and 8 bases from J, the gap between germline ends came to 16 bases. The CDR3 nucleotides read TGTGCCAGCAGCAGAGGGGGGATTCTCGATGAGCAGTTCTTC. As protein: CASSRGGILDEQFF.

Ten or more counts support this clonotype. The CDR3 coding sequence is TGTGCCAGCAGTTTGGGACCCGAGATCGGGACCGGGGAGCTGTTTTTT. Translated: CASSLGPEIGTGELFF. The chain links TRBV12-3 or TRBV12-4 to TRBJ2-2; TRBD1 or TRBD2 may be the D gene (5 bases each). Trimming pared 3 bases from V and 5 bases from J, leaving 16 bases between. The CDR3 spans 16 residues.